This T cell receptor beta chain emerged from a study of blood T cell repertoires in COVID-19. Background on the study: PBMCs, B-cell-depleted T cells, or T cells were the source of the cDNA or gDNA that made up the material.

CDR1 and CDR2 from the germline V gene are MNHEY and SMNVEV (reference sequence). This CDR3 has 15 residues. V was shortened by 4 bases and J by 5 bases, with 17 bases between the two germline ends. TCRdb's table, derived via immunoSEQ multiplex PCR, lists solely in-frame clones and lacks some. The table lists about 320,000 clones, over 75% of them singletons. V usage is TRBV27 and J usage is TRBJ2-5; D is possibly TRBD1 (6 bases). Sequencing was carried out using PBMCs or T cells enriched from blood (not recorded which). The clonotype originates from a man aged 30 to 45 who had recovered from COVID-19. CDR3 sequence (DNA): TGTGCCAGCAGTTCACCACAGGGTGGCGGGGAGACCCAGTACTTC. It is translated as CASSSPQGGGETQYF.